Below, 13 T cell receptor beta chains from the same sample are listed, as sequenced in a study of T cells after yellow fever vaccination. TCRdb reanalysed the 5' RACE reads using MiXCR and keeps one entry per CDR3 protein. The sample includes more than 300,000 distinct CDR3 sequences, 6.5% to 8.5% seen only once; the top ten take roughly 19%. This sample comprised PBMCs, obtained roughly seven weeks after the first yellow fever vaccination. These receptors came from a man between 18 and 35 years old who received the YFV17D yellow fever vaccine.

This clonotype was detected only a few times. This chain connects TRBV7-9 to TRBJ2-6; a weak D match, TRBD2 (6 bases). This CDR3 is 17 amino acids long. Germline CDR1 and CDR2: SEHNR and FQNEAQ (reference sequence). The ends were cut back, 6 bases at V and 0 bases at J, with 15 bases in the middle. The DNA for the CDR3 is TGTGCCAGCAGGAGGTGGCGGGGACGCTCTGGGGCCAACGTCCTGACTTTC. It translates to CASRRWRGRSGANVLTF.

In this sample, this clonotype turned up many times. The rearrangement uses TRBV28 and TRBJ2-7; possibly TRBD1 or TRBD2 for D (6 bases each). The CDR3 loop spans 15 amino acids. Germline V gene data show CDR1 as MDHEN and CDR2 as SYDVKM. Trimming shortened V by 3 bases and J by 3 bases, and 15 bases separated the two germline ends. CDR3 bases: TGTGCCAGCAGTTTCATGGGGGGCGGATTCTACGAGCAGTACGTC. The encoded protein is CASSFMGGGFYEQYV.

The gene calls are TRBV7-2 and TRBJ2-3; TRBD2 is a possible D gene (7 bases). Germline values: CDR1 SGHTA, CDR2 FQGNSA. The CDR3 runs 17 residues. The ends were cut back, 2 bases at V and 2 bases at J, with 17 bases in the middle. The CDR3 loop is CASSLSRRGALTDTQYF. As DNA, the CDR3 is TGTGCCAGCAGCTTAAGCAGACGGGGGGCCCTCACAGATACGCAGTATTTT.

CDR3 nucleotides: TGTGCCAGCAGCCTCCTGCCGGGGACAGGGGAAGGTGGGAACACCTTC. Translation gives CASSLLPGTGEGGNTF. The chain carries TRBV7-8 and TRBJ1-2, with 10 bases matching TRBD1. The germline CDR1 and CDR2 sequences are SGHVS and FQNEAQ. The CDR3 runs 16 residues. V lost 5 bases to trimming and J lost 12 bases; unmatched junction nucleotides: 18.

The chain employs TRBV23-1 and TRBJ2-3; possibly TRBD1 or TRBD2 for D (5 bases each). TRBV23-1 is an open reading frame, and its role is uncertain. Trimming stripped 8 bases from V and 1 base from J, with 19 bases between. The CDR3 runs 16 residues. The CDR3 bases are TGCGCCAGCCGAGGGTACCGGGGCTGTGGCACAGATACGCAGTATTTT. Amino acid sequence: CASRGYRGCGTDTQYF.

The gene calls are TRBV7-9 and TRBJ1-1; no clear D. The CDR3 runs 14 residues. The germline V gene has CDR1 SEHNR and CDR2 FQNEAQ (reference sequence). V was shortened by 5 bases and J by 0 bases, with 10 bases between the two germline ends. CDR3 nucleotides: TGTGCCAGCAGCGGTCCAATCATGAACACTGAAGCTTTCTTT. Translated, it gives CASSGPIMNTEAFF.

This clonotype was seen many times. The CDR3 nucleotides read TGTGCCAGCAGCTCCGGGTCGGCGGGAGAGACCCAGTACTTC. It translates to CASSSGSAGETQYF. This chain connects TRBV7-2 to TRBJ2-5, with D maybe TRBD2 (5 bases). Germline V gene data show CDR1 as SGHTA and CDR2 as FQGNSA. This CDR3 is 14 amino acids long. Trimming removed 4 bases from V and 4 bases from J, with 13 bases in between.

This clonotype was seen only a few times. The chain couples TRBV29-1 to TRBJ1-3; 7 bases are shared with TRBD1. Per germline, CDR1 SQVTM and CDR2 ANQGSEA. The V and J ends lost 7 bases and 0 bases, in that order; junction bases with no gene match: 6. This CDR3 spans 14 amino acids. CDR3 coding DNA: TGCAGCGCCCTTACAGGGGTCTCTGGAAACACCATATATTTT. Its translation is CSALTGVSGNTIYF.

This clonotype occurred a few times. The chain joins TRBV28 to TRBJ1-5; D is possibly TRBD1 (6 bases). Germline V CDR1 and CDR2: MDHEN, SYDVKM. The CDR3 sequence is 17 residues long. V dropped 7 bases and J dropped 1 base, with 20 bases sitting between them. The CDR3 DNA reads TGTGCCAGCAACAATGACGGGTGGGGGCTAAGCAATCAGCCCCAGCATTTT. Translation: CASNNDGWGLSNQPQHF.

This clonotype was observed a few times. The chain couples TRBV27 to TRBJ2-5; D perhaps matches TRBD1 (5 bases). CDR3 length: 14 amino acids. From germline, CDR1 is MNHEY and CDR2 SMNVEV (reference sequence). The V end was cut by 8 bases, the J end by 1 base, with 14 bases between. The CDR3 sequence is CASRPQGFQETQYF. As DNA, the CDR3 is TGTGCCAGCCGACCCCAGGGATTCCAAGAGACCCAGTACTTC.

This clonotype was counted many times. The V and J genes are TRBV18 and TRBJ1-5; D not certain. Germline V gene data show CDR1 as KGHSH and CDR2 as LQKENI. The CDR3 sequence is 16 residues long. The V end was cut by 5 bases, the J end by 2 bases, with 16 bases between. Here the CDR3 reads CASSETGMSGNQPQHF. The CDR3 region has the DNA TGTGCCAGCTCAGAAACCGGGATGTCGGGCAATCAGCCCCAGCATTTT.

The CDR3 protein is CASTVNPNNEQFF. CDR3 nucleotides: TGTGCCAGCACGGTCAACCCGAACAATGAGCAGTTCTTC. The chain has TRBV28 and TRBJ2-1; D is unclear. The CDR3 has 13 residues. The V gene lost 7 bases and the J gene lost 5 bases, with 12 bases spanning the gap. Germline loops: CDR1 MDHEN, CDR2 SYDVKM.

This clonotype occurred a few times. This rearrangement joins TRBV12-3 or TRBV12-4 to TRBJ2-1, with 10 bases matching TRBD1. Trimming took 5 bases from V and 4 from J; bases not matched to a gene: 8. The CDR3 runs to 16 residues. The CDR3 sequence: CASSTRDRGWYNEQFF. CDR3 DNA sequence: TGTGCCAGCAGTACCCGGGACAGGGGTTGGTACAATGAGCAGTTCTTC.